This T cell receptor beta chain was found in a study of blood T cell repertoires in COVID-19. Profiled with immunoSEQ multiplex PCR; TCRdb holds only in-frame clones, not every one. The sample gives 80,000 to 100,000 clones, 70% to 90% of which show up once; about 4.5% is in the top ten. This CDR3 has 14 residues. Germline CDR1 LNHDA, CDR2 SQIVND (reference sequence). Trimming took 3 bases from V and 10 from J, leaving 18 bases between them. A single count supports this clone. V and J are TRBV19 and TRBJ1-1; possible D gene TRBD1, 5 bases. This TCR came from a man in his 70s with acute or convalescent COVID-19. The sequencing input was peripheral blood. CDR3 coding DNA: TGTGCCAGTAGTATCGGGACTCGTGAGGGGAGAGCTTTCTTT. It specifies CASSIGTREGRAFF.